The 18 T cell receptor beta chains below all came from one sample that was sequenced in a study of a mutant IDH1 vaccine in newly diagnosed glioma. Noted time point: baseline, week 1 (first vaccination visit). Treatment described: pre-vaccination baseline after standard-of-care therapy. Assay: immunoSEQ multiplex PCR; the TCRdb copy retains only in-frame clones and omits some. The sample includes roughly 68,000 clones, 79% of them seen just once. Sequences were derived from PBMCs, sampled from a glioma patient treated with radiotherapy, temozolomide or both. All receptors come from a man aged 50 to 60 with glioma.

CDR3 bases: TGTGCCAGCCAGCCGCAGGGATACACTGAAGCTTTCTTT. Translating gives CASQPQGYTEAFF. The gene calls are TRBV18 and TRBJ1-1; D is perhaps TRBD1 (5 bases). Germline assignment: CDR1 KGHSH and CDR2 LQKENI. The CDR3 loop spans 13 amino acids. V was trimmed by 8 bases and J by 3 bases, leaving 13 bases between them.

The chain links TRBV7-2 to TRBJ2-7, with D perhaps TRBD1 (5 bases). The CDR3 sequence is 14 residues long. Germline CDR1 is SGHTA and CDR2 is FQGNSA. V was shortened by 3 bases and J by 6 bases, with 15 bases between the two germline ends. CDR3 sequence: CASSFTGRVGEQYF. CDR3 coding DNA: TGTGCCAGCAGCTTTACCGGCAGGGTGGGCGAGCAGTACTTC.

This rearrangement joins TRBV10-3 to TRBJ1-5; D possibly corresponds to TRBD1 (5 bases). Germline V gene lookup returns CDR1 ENHRY and CDR2 SYGVKD. V lost 5 bases and J lost 0, with 8 bases in between. The CDR3 consists of 14 residues. DNA of the CDR3: TGTGCCATCAGTAAGACAGATAGCAATCAGCCCCAGCATTTT. Encoded protein: CAISKTDSNQPQHF.

The V and J genes are TRBV19 and TRBJ2-7; D remains unclear. Per germline, CDR1 LNHDA and CDR2 SQIVND (reference sequence). The V end lost 4 bases, the J end lost 2 bases, and 6 bases lay between the germline ends. This CDR3 region has 12 residues. For the CDR3, the DNA is TGTGCCAGTAGTAGGGAAGCCTACGAGCAGTACTTC. It yields the protein CASSREAYEQYF.

This sequence joins TRBV29-1 and TRBJ1-2, with D perhaps matching TRBD1 (5 bases). The germline V gene has CDR1 SQVTM and CDR2 ANQGSEA. This CDR3 contains 13 residues. Trimming shortened V by 3 bases and J by 10 bases, and 18 bases separated the two germline ends. The CDR3 nucleotides are TGCAGCGTTGATATGCAGGGAGGTCGGATCTACACCTTC. Translated: CSVDMQGGRIYTF.

This clone was seen a handful of times. This chain links TRBV7-3 with TRBJ1-2; no reliable D call. The germline CDR1 and CDR2 sequences are SGHTA and FQGTGA. Trimming removed 5 bases from V and 0 bases from J, with 16 bases in between. The CDR3 is 16 residues long. Here the CDR3 DNA reads TGTGCCAGCAGCCCGAATGAGGAAAGACCTAACTATGGCTACACCTTC. Its protein is CASSPNEERPNYGYTF.

This clone was observed a handful of times. The chain joins TRBV2 to TRBJ1-6, with D unresolved. The germline gives CDR1 SNHLY, CDR2 FYNNEI. With 9 bases removed from V and 4 bases from J, the gap between germline ends came to 4 bases. The CDR3 is 11 amino acids. For the CDR3, the DNA is TGTGCCAGTATATATAATTCACCCCTCCACTTT. Translation: CASIYNSPLHF.

This chain joins TRBV6-6 and TRBJ1-5; TRBD1 matches 8 bases. This CDR3 contains 16 residues. The ends lost 7 bases at V and 2 bases at J; junction bases unmatched: 10. CDR1 MNHNY and CDR2 SVGAGI come from the germline V gene (reference sequence). The CDR3 DNA is TGTGCCAGCACCACCCCCAGGGGGCAAGGCAATCAGCCCCAGCATTTT. Translation: CASTTPRGQGNQPQHF.

This chain uses TRBV6-5 with TRBJ1-1, with a possible D match to TRBD1 (5 bases). V dropped 0 bases and J dropped 5 bases, with 13 bases sitting between them. CDR3 length: 15 residues. CDR1 is MNHEY, CDR2 SVGAGI, per germline. CDR3 sequence reads: CASSYSGRGGTEAFF. CDR3 bases: TGTGCCAGCAGTTACTCGGGGCGGGGGGGGACTGAAGCTTTCTTT.

The chain recombines TRBV5-6 with TRBJ2-2, with a tentative D call TRBD2 (6 bases). Looked up from germline, CDR1 is SGHDT and CDR2 is YYEEEE. This CDR3 is 12 amino acids long. Trimming pared 4 bases from V and 8 bases from J, leaving 9 bases between. CDR3 sequence reads: CASSRLGGELFF. Here the CDR3 DNA reads TGTGCCAGCAGCAGACTAGGGGGGGAGCTGTTTTTT.

This clone was recorded a few times. The chain uses TRBV19 and TRBJ1-1; TRBD1 matches at 9 bases. The germline V gene has CDR1 LNHDA and CDR2 SQIVND (reference sequence). The CDR3 has 14 amino acids. V lost 4 bases, J lost 1 base, and 1 base stayed unmatched. CDR3 protein: CASSRGQGNTEAFF. The CDR3, as DNA: TGTGCCAGTAGTAGGGGACAGGGGAACACTGAAGCTTTCTTT.

This clone was recorded once. The V call is TRBV20-1, the J call TRBJ2-1; D is unresolved. The CDR3 is made up of 11 amino acids. Germline CDR1 DFQATT, CDR2 SNEGSKA (reference sequence). Trimming stripped 2 bases from V and 4 bases from J, with 3 bases between. The CDR3 region has the DNA TGCAGTGCTAGACTGTACAATGAGCAGTTCTTC. As protein: CSARLYNEQFF.

This rearrangement joins TRBV4-2 to TRBJ2-7; no firm D call. The V and J ends lost 8 bases and 0 bases respectively, with 5 bases between them. Germline assignment: CDR1 LGHNA and CDR2 YNFKEQ. This CDR3 region has 11 residues. As DNA, the CDR3 is TGTGCCAGCGGATACTCCTACGAGCAGTACTTC. Translated: CASGYSYEQYF.

The chain links TRBV7-8 to TRBJ2-1; D not certain. CDR3 size: 18 residues. V dropped 2 bases and J dropped 4 bases, with 21 bases sitting between them. Germline V gives CDR1 SGHVS, CDR2 FQNEAQ. The CDR3 here is CASSLYTYTFVAYNEQFF. The CDR3 bases are TGTGCCAGCAGCTTATATACCTACACCTTCGTCGCGTACAATGAGCAGTTCTTC.

The chain has TRBV4-1 and TRBJ2-1; the D is unclear. Germline V gene lookup returns CDR1 MGHRA and CDR2 YSYEKL. The ends were cut back, 0 bases at V and 0 bases at J, with 9 bases in the middle. CDR3 length: 16 amino acids. The CDR3 nucleotides read TGCGCCAGCAGCCAAGAGTTACAGAGCTCCTACAATGAGCAGTTCTTC. It is translated as CASSQELQSSYNEQFF.

This rearrangement joins TRBV7-8 to TRBJ1-4; D might be TRBD1 (5 bases). This CDR3 spans 14 amino acids. Germline loops: CDR1 SGHVS, CDR2 FQNEAQ. V was pared by 11 bases and J by 8 bases, with 21 bases between. Here the CDR3 DNA reads TGTGCCTCCAGTCCGGGGCCCCCGAGAGAAAAACTGTTTTTT. The encoded protein is CASSPGPPREKLFF.

The chain recombines TRBV5-4 with TRBJ2-7; D gene unclear. This CDR3 is built from 13 residues. CDR1 is SGHNT, CDR2 YYREEE, per germline (reference sequence). V gave up 4 bases and J gave up 1 base, with 9 bases separating them. CDR3 in amino acids: CASSPGRSYEQYF. As DNA, the CDR3 is TGTGCCAGCAGCCCAGGACGGTCCTACGAGCAGTACTTC.

The chain joins TRBV6-5 to TRBJ1-4, with TRBD1 as a possible D gene (5 bases). Germline lookup yields CDR1 MNHEY and CDR2 SVGAGI. Trimming pared 4 bases from V and 7 bases from J, leaving 10 bases between. The CDR3 runs 13 residues. The CDR3 DNA reads TGTGCCAGCAGTTGGACACGGGCTGAAAAACTGTTTTTT. This translates into CASSWTRAEKLFF.